A selection of T cell receptor beta chains follows, all from one sample in a study of blood T cell repertoires in COVID-19. Sequencing used immunoSEQ multiplex PCR; TCRdb keeps in-frame clones, though not all of them. Among 90,000 to 130,000 clones, about nine tenths were seen once, and the ten largest hold roughly 4%. Source material: peripheral blood. The receptor set was obtained from a man aged 40-49 years with acute or convalescent COVID-19. The CDR3 runs from the conserved cysteine through the conserved F or W. Fields, in order: D gene, J gene, V gene, clone size, CDR3 DNA, CDR3 protein. A D gene is named only where the DNA matches it firmly. Clone sizes are given selectively: once, few, many, or a class where the clone is expanded.

D: TRBD1
J: TRBJ2-7
V: TRBV18
size: .
DNA: TGTGCCAGCTCACCTTCAGACAGGGCTACCTACGAGCAGTACTTC
CDR3: CASSPSDRATYEQYF

D: TRBD2
J: TRBJ2-3
V: TRBV14
size: .
DNA: TGTGCCAGCAAGACTAGCGGGAGACGAGATACGCAGTATTTT
CDR3: CASKTSGRRDTQYF

D: TRBD1
J: TRBJ1-1
V: TRBV27
size: .
DNA: TGTGCCAGCAGCCTCTACAGGGGCGACGGTATGAACACTGAAGCTTTCTTT
CDR3: CASSLYRGDGMNTEAFF

D: TRBD1
J: TRBJ1-1
V: TRBV19
size: .
DNA: TGTGCCAGTAGTGTGGACAGGGCTAGTGAAGCTTTCTTT
CDR3: CASSVDRASEAFF

D: .
J: TRBJ2-7
V: TRBV5-6
size: .
DNA: TGTGCCAGCAGCTTCGGGGGATTCGAGCAGTACTTC
CDR3: CASSFGGFEQYF

D: .
J: TRBJ1-2
V: TRBV30
size: .
DNA: TGTGCCTGGACTCGAGGGGGATTTGATGGCTACACCTTC
CDR3: CAWTRGGFDGYTF

D: TRBD1
J: TRBJ1-1
V: TRBV5-4
size: .
DNA: TGTGCCAGCAGCACCCGGGCGACAGGGTACACTGAAGCTTTCTTT
CDR3: CASSTRATGYTEAFF

D: .
J: TRBJ1-2
V: TRBV7-9
size: once
DNA: TGTGCCAGCAGCCGTCCTCCGAACTATGGCTACACCTTC
CDR3: CASSRPPNYGYTF

D: TRBD1
J: TRBJ1-2
V: TRBV6-4
size: .
DNA: TGTGCCAGCAGACGGGACAGGGGGTATGGCTACACCTTC
CDR3: CASRRDRGYGYTF

D: .
J: TRBJ2-1
V: TRBV19
size: .
DNA: TGTGCCAGTACAAGCGCAGGGTCAGGATACAATGAGCAGTTCTTC
CDR3: CASTSAGSGYNEQFF

D: .
J: TRBJ2-7
V: TRBV5-5
size: .
DNA: TGTGCCAGCAGCTTGCAGGGCGGGAACCACTACGAGCAGTACTTC
CDR3: CASSLQGGNHYEQYF

D: TRBD1
J: TRBJ2-5
V: TRBV9
size: .
DNA: TGTGCCAGCAGCGTAGGGGGGACAGGGAGAGAGACCCAGTACTTC
CDR3: CASSVGGTGRETQYF

D: .
J: TRBJ2-2
V: TRBV6-2/TRBV6-3
size: .
DNA: TGTGCCAGCAGTTACTCCGGGGAAGACACCGGGGAGCTGTTTTTT
CDR3: CASSYSGEDTGELFF

D: .
J: TRBJ1-1
V: TRBV7-9
size: .
DNA: TGTGCCAGCAGCCCGACCACGAGGTTCGCTTTCTTT
CDR3: CASSPTTRFAFF

D: .
J: TRBJ2-1
V: TRBV18
size: .
DNA: TGTGCCAGCTCCCCCGTGGCAGGGCCCTACAATGAGCAGTTCTTC
CDR3: CASSPVAGPYNEQFF

D: TRBD2
J: TRBJ2-7
V: TRBV7-2
size: .
DNA: TGTGCCAGCAGCTTTGGCGGGAGCGGTGGCGAGCAGTACTTC
CDR3: CASSFGGSGGEQYF

D: .
J: TRBJ2-2
V: TRBV19
size: .
DNA: TGTGCCGGCCGCGGAGACTCGGTTTCCGGGGAGCTGTTTTTT
CDR3: CAGRGDSVSGELFF

D: .
J: TRBJ1-1
V: TRBV7-2
size: .
DNA: TGTGCCAGCAGCCGTATCTACGGGGGGTACACTGAAGCTTTCTTT
CDR3: CASSRIYGGYTEAFF

D: TRBD1
J: TRBJ1-2
V: TRBV7-2
size: .
DNA: TGTGCCAGCAGCTTAACGGGACAGATCTATGGCTACACCTTC
CDR3: CASSLTGQIYGYTF

D: .
J: TRBJ2-7
V: TRBV6-5
size: .
DNA: TGTGCCAGCAGACCCCGGGACAATCCCTACGAGCAGTACTTC
CDR3: CASRPRDNPYEQYF

D: TRBD2
J: TRBJ2-2
V: TRBV5-4
size: .
DNA: TGTGCCAGCAGCCGCCAAGGAATGACTAGCGGGGGTCCCGGGGAGCTGTTTTTT
CDR3: CASSRQGMTSGGPGELFF

D: .
J: TRBJ1-4
V: TRBV19
size: .
DNA: TGTGCCTCCACAGGGACGGCCCTTTTACGTGAAAAACTGTTTTTT
CDR3: CASTGTALLREKLFF

D: TRBD1
J: TRBJ2-3
V: TRBV2
size: .
DNA: TGTGCCAGCAGTAAATCGGCAGGGGGCGCTGATACGCAGTATTTT
CDR3: CASSKSAGGADTQYF

D: TRBD1
J: TRBJ2-1
V: TRBV11-3
size: .
DNA: TGTGCCAGCAGCTTAGCGACAGGGGGGGACAATGAGCAGTTCTTC
CDR3: CASSLATGGDNEQFF

D: .
J: TRBJ1-2
V: TRBV19
size: few
DNA: TGTGCCAGTAGTATAGATCACGATCGGCGCGGGGTTGTTGGCTACACCTTC
CDR3: CASSIDHDRRGVVGYTF

D: .
J: TRBJ1-6
V: TRBV9
size: .
DNA: TGTGCCAGCAGCGTAGGGCAGGGGATGTCACCCCTCCACTTT
CDR3: CASSVGQGMSPLHF

D: TRBD1
J: TRBJ1-1
V: TRBV29-1
size: .
DNA: TGCAGTATCGGACAGGGGATATCTGAAGCTTTCTTT
CDR3: CSIGQGISEAFF

D: TRBD1
J: TRBJ1-1
V: TRBV6-5
size: .
DNA: TGTGCCAGCAGGGGGACAGGGCCAAACACTGAAGCTTTCTTT
CDR3: CASRGTGPNTEAFF

D: .
J: TRBJ1-5
V: TRBV27
size: .
DNA: TGTGCCAGCAGTTTAAGGGGGAGCAATCAGCCCCAGCATTTT
CDR3: CASSLRGSNQPQHF

D: TRBD2
J: TRBJ2-1
V: TRBV10-3
size: .
DNA: TGTGCCATCAGTGACCCTCCTGCGGGAGGATCCTACAATGAGCAGTTCTTC
CDR3: CAISDPPAGGSYNEQFF

D: .
J: TRBJ2-1
V: TRBV7-2
size: .
DNA: TGTGCCAGCAGCTTATTTTCCCAGTCTGGCAATGAGCAGTTCTTC
CDR3: CASSLFSQSGNEQFF

D: .
J: TRBJ1-3
V: TRBV3-1/TRBV3-2
size: .
DNA: TGTGCCAGCAGCCAAGCTGGAGGAGGAAACACCATATATTTT
CDR3: CASSQAGGGNTIYF

D: TRBD1
J: TRBJ2-7
V: TRBV13
size: once
DNA: TGTGCCAGCAGCTCGAGGACAGGGGCGCGCTACGAGCAGTACTTC
CDR3: CASSSRTGARYEQYF

D: .
J: TRBJ2-6
V: TRBV7-2
size: .
DNA: TGTGCCAGCAGTTCGGGACACTACTCTGGGGCCAACGTCCTGACTTTC
CDR3: CASSSGHYSGANVLTF

D: .
J: TRBJ2-7
V: TRBV12-5
size: .
DNA: TGTGCTAGTGGTCCCCAAGGGGTCATTCACGAGCAGTACTTC
CDR3: CASGPQGVIHEQYF

D: TRBD1
J: TRBJ1-5
V: TRBV19
size: .
DNA: TGTGCCACAGGGGAAGGGACAGCAAATCAGCCCCAGCATTTT
CDR3: CATGEGTANQPQHF

D: .
J: TRBJ1-6
V: TRBV11-2
size: .
DNA: TGTGCCAGCAGCATCCCCACAGGGAGTACTTCACCCCTCCACTTT
CDR3: CASSIPTGSTSPLHF

D: TRBD2
J: TRBJ2-2
V: TRBV6-5
size: .
DNA: TGTGCCAGCAGTTACTCTAGCGGGAGGGTAACCGGGGAGCTGTTTTTT
CDR3: CASSYSSGRVTGELFF

D: .
J: TRBJ1-4
V: TRBV2
size: .
DNA: TGTGCCAGCTACCTACAGGGCTCTAATGAAAAACTGTTTTTT
CDR3: CASYLQGSNEKLFF

D: .
J: TRBJ2-7
V: TRBV6-1
size: .
DNA: TGTGCCAGCAGTGAAGCGGGCAGGGGATACGAGCAGTACTTC
CDR3: CASSEAGRGYEQYF

D: .
J: TRBJ1-2
V: TRBV7-6
size: .
DNA: TGTGCCAGCAGCCCCCATCAGGGCCCTGCTAACTATGGCTACACCTTC
CDR3: CASSPHQGPANYGYTF

D: .
J: TRBJ2-1
V: TRBV5-4
size: .
DNA: TGTGCCAGCAGCTGGGGAGACAATGAGCAGTTCTTC
CDR3: CASSWGDNEQFF

D: TRBD2
J: TRBJ2-3
V: TRBV5-6
size: .
DNA: TGTGCCAGCAGCTTGGAACTAGCGGGAGCCACAGATACGCAGTATTTT
CDR3: CASSLELAGATDTQYF

D: .
J: TRBJ1-2
V: TRBV3-1/TRBV3-2
size: .
DNA: TGTGCCAGCAGCGGTCCCGGGACTTCGAGGGTTGACTATGGCTACACCTTC
CDR3: CASSGPGTSRVDYGYTF

D: .
J: TRBJ2-1
V: TRBV6-2/TRBV6-3
size: .
DNA: TGTGCCAGCAGTTACGAGGACAGACACAATGAGCAGTTCTTC
CDR3: CASSYEDRHNEQFF

D: TRBD1
J: TRBJ2-3
V: TRBV5-4
size: .
DNA: TGTGCCAGCAGCCCGACAGGGTTTGACACAGATACGCAGTATTTT
CDR3: CASSPTGFDTDTQYF

D: TRBD1
J: TRBJ1-1
V: TRBV7-2
size: .
DNA: TGTGCCAGCAGCCCGCGAGGGACAGGGGAAGTTAGGAACACTGAAGCTTTCTTT
CDR3: CASSPRGTGEVRNTEAFF

D: .
J: TRBJ1-5
V: TRBV19
size: .
DNA: TGTGCCAGTAGTATAGTTTTCGGTCAGCCCCAGCATTTT
CDR3: CASSIVFGQPQHF

D: TRBD1
J: TRBJ1-6
V: TRBV4-1
size: few
DNA: TGCGCCAGCAGCCAAATGAGGGACAGTAATTCACCCCTCCACTTT
CDR3: CASSQMRDSNSPLHF

D: .
J: TRBJ2-2
V: TRBV19
size: .
DNA: TGTGCCAGTAGTATGACAGTCTCGAACACCGGGGAGCTGTTTTTT
CDR3: CASSMTVSNTGELFF

D: .
J: TRBJ2-5
V: TRBV2
size: .
DNA: TGTGCCACACTTACCCTTGTGGTAGCACAAGAGACCCAGTACTTC
CDR3: CATLTLVVAQETQYF

D: TRBD2
J: TRBJ2-1
V: TRBV11-3
size: .
DNA: TGTGCCAGCAGCGGGACTAGCGTCAATGAGCAGTTCTTC
CDR3: CASSGTSVNEQFF

D: .
J: TRBJ2-7
V: TRBV6-5
size: .
DNA: TGTGCCAGCAGCGGGACACTATCCTACGAGCAGTACTTC
CDR3: CASSGTLSYEQYF

D: .
J: TRBJ1-2
V: TRBV19
size: .
DNA: TGTGCCAGTAGTATTTCCGGGGGCTATGGCTACACCTTC
CDR3: CASSISGGYGYTF